The T cell receptor beta chain under discussion was sequenced for a study of beta chain features in type 1 diabetes. CDR1 and CDR2 from the germline V gene are SEHNR and FQNEAQ (reference sequence). This CDR3 is built from 15 residues. J gave up 5 bases and V 5 bases, and 8 bases lay outside the gene matches. The entirety of the isolated RNA underwent reverse transcription, so expressed TCRB transcripts were sequenced. Some clones are missing from TCRdb's copy, which holds only in-frame ones; the method was immunoSEQ multiplex PCR. Of 250,000 or so clones listed, around 68% are singletons. Study conclusions and caveats: A closer apparent resemblance between naive, central memory and Treg TCRB repertoires was seen in patients than in healthy donors.

As to this clone: No antigen is known for it.

The source of this sequence is a man aged 25-45 years in good health. Sample: naive CD4+ T cells from blood. The J gene is TRBJ2-7, the V gene TRBV7-9; 11 bases line up with TRBD2. The CDR3 region is CASSRVSGRANEQYF. In nucleotides, the CDR3 is TGTGCCAGCAGCCGAGTTAGCGGGAGGGCCAACGAGCAGTACTTC.